A single sample gave rise to the 25 T cell receptor beta chains below, sequenced in a study of cytomegalovirus exposure and HLA in healthy donors. The PCR used 60 Vbeta and 13 Jbeta primers. The table came from immunoSEQ multiplex PCR; TCRdb's copy has only in-frame clones and leaves some out. The profile shows 100,000 to 150,000 clones, approximately 69% of them singletons. Sequences were obtained from PBMCs. These receptors came from a middle-aged man in good health and CMV-seropositive.

CDR3 loop: CASSFGALAGGYEQYF. The CDR3 nucleotides read TGTGCCAGCAGCTTTGGGGCCTTAGCGGGAGGGTACGAGCAGTACTTC. This chain links TRBV7-2 with TRBJ2-7; the match to TRBD2 covers 11 bases. V was clipped by 3 bases and J by 4 bases; unmatched bases: 8. The germline V gene has CDR1 SGHTA and CDR2 FQGNSA. This CDR3 region has 16 residues.

This chain uses TRBV29-1 with TRBJ1-4, with a tentative D call TRBD1 (6 bases). Per the germline V gene, CDR1 is SQVTM and CDR2 is ANQGSEA. The CDR3 sequence is 13 residues long. Trimming took off 5 bases at V and 6 bases at J, with 13 bases between the two ends. This chain's CDR3 is CSVTGGGDEKLFF. The CDR3 DNA sequence: TGCAGCGTTACCGGGGGGGGCGATGAAAAACTGTTTTTT.

The V and J genes are TRBV9 and TRBJ2-1; 12 nucleotides match TRBD2. The V and J ends lost 3 bases and 7 bases, in that order; junction bases with no gene match: 11. The CDR3 consists of 17 residues. The germline gives CDR1 SGDLS, CDR2 YYNGEE. DNA for the CDR3: TGTGCCAGCAGCGCAGCAAGGACTAGCGGGGTGGTAAATGAGCAGTTCTTC. This encodes CASSAARTSGVVNEQFF.

The table lists this clone with a few counts. The CDR3 DNA is TGTGCCAGTAGTACGCAGGGGATCGGGGAGCTGTTTTTT. Its translation: CASSTQGIGELFF. This chain links TRBV19 with TRBJ2-2, with a possible D match to TRBD1 (6 bases). Trimming took 4 bases from V and 7 from J, leaving 10 bases between them. CDR1 is LNHDA, CDR2 SQIVND, per germline (reference sequence). The length of the CDR3 is 13 residues. Together with reference TRBV19 and TRBJ2-2, the CDR3 gives the full variable domain: DGGITQSPKYLFRKEGQNVTLSCEQNLNHDAMYWYRQDPGQGLRLIYYSQIVNDFQKGDIAEGYSVSREKKESFPLTVTSAQKNPTAFYLCASSTQGIGELFFGEGSRLTVL.

The J gene is TRBJ2-5, the V gene TRBV5-1, with 8 bases matching TRBD2. The CDR3 sequence is 17 residues long. Trimming at V came to 1 base and at J to 1 base, leaving 9 bases not matched to a gene. From germline, CDR1 is SGHRS and CDR2 YFSETQ. The CDR3 bases are TGCGCCAGCAGCTTGTCGGGGGGTACTAGCGGCCAAGAGACCCAGTACTTC. It yields the protein CASSLSGGTSGQETQYF.

This clone was picked up one time. The rearrangement joins TRBV6-1 to TRBJ2-7, with 8 bases lining up with TRBD2. Germline assignment: CDR1 MNHNS and CDR2 SASEGT. V shed 2 bases, J shed 3 bases, and the junction held 6 bases outside the gene matches. This CDR3 comprises 15 residues. The CDR3 region is CASSETSGEHYEQYF. The CDR3 region has the DNA TGTGCCAGCAGTGAAACTAGCGGTGAACACTACGAGCAGTACTTC.

This chain joins TRBV28 and TRBJ2-2, with 9 bases aligning to TRBD2. After removal of 6 bases from V and 6 bases from J, the junction contained 8 bases not matched to a gene. Per the germline V gene, CDR1 is MDHEN and CDR2 is SYDVKM. The CDR3 is 15 amino acids. CDR3 loop: CASRSAGGPAGELFF. The CDR3 region has the DNA TGTGCCAGCAGATCAGCGGGAGGTCCGGCCGGGGAGCTGTTTTTT.

The chain is built from TRBV4-1 and TRBJ1-1, with D perhaps TRBD1 (6 bases). V was pared by 4 bases and J by 8 bases, with 11 bases between. Germline V lookup: CDR1 MGHRA, CDR2 YSYEKL. The CDR3 runs to 12 residues. The DNA for the CDR3 is TGCGCCAGCAGCCGAATACAGGGAGAAGCTTTCTTT. Its protein is CASSRIQGEAFF.

The rearrangement links TRBV5-6 to TRBJ1-3; D gene unclear. In germline, CDR1 is SGHDT, CDR2 YYEEEE. CDR3 size: 15 residues. V lost 0 bases, J lost 0 bases, and 7 bases lay in between. CDR3 sequence reads: CASSLVAHSGNTIYF. The CDR3 nucleotides read TGTGCCAGCAGCTTGGTGGCTCACTCTGGAAACACCATATATTTT. The full variable domain, with the rest looked up from reference TRBV5-6 and TRBJ1-3, is DAGVTQSPTHLIKTRGQQVTLRCSPKSGHDTVSWYQQALGQGPQFIFQYYEEEERQRGNFPDRFSGHQFPNYSSELNVNALLLGDSALYLCASSLVAHSGNTIYFGEGSWLTVV.

The chain employs TRBV18 and TRBJ1-3; 7 nucleotides agree with TRBD1. After removal of 2 bases from V and 0 bases from J, the junction contained 7 bases not matched to a gene. The CDR3 contains 17 residues. The germline CDR1 and CDR2 sequences are KGHSH and LQKENI. The CDR3 sequence is CASSPEQGSYSGNTIYF. The CDR3 DNA reads as TGTGCCAGCTCACCAGAACAGGGGTCCTACTCTGGAAACACCATATATTTT.

CDR3 sequence: CASSQNVEPGIQYF. The CDR3 nucleotides read TGCGCCAGCAGCCAGAATGTGGAGCCGGGCATTCAGTACTTC. The chain couples TRBV4-1 to TRBJ2-4; D call uncertain. The length of the CDR3 is 14 residues. The ends were cut back, 3 bases at V and 9 bases at J, with 15 bases in the middle. CDR1 is MGHRA and CDR2 is YSYEKL in the germline V gene.

This chain uses TRBV5-1 with TRBJ1-5; D remains unclear. Per the germline V gene, CDR1 is SGHRS and CDR2 is YFSETQ. V was shortened by 4 bases and J by 2 bases, with 10 bases between the two germline ends. This CDR3 has 14 residues. The CDR3 bases are TGCGCCAGCAGCCTGGACGGGGGCAATCAGCCCCAGCATTTT. This sequence encodes CASSLDGGNQPQHF.

The rearrangement links TRBV2 to TRBJ2-7; perhaps TRBD1 as D (5 bases). The CDR3 has 13 residues. Deletions cut 7 bases from V and 3 bases from J, with 13 bases between. Germline V CDR1 and CDR2: SNHLY, FYNNEI. This CDR3 is CASIPNQGYEQYF. CDR3 sequence (DNA): TGTGCCAGCATTCCTAACCAGGGCTACGAGCAGTACTTC.

The chain carries TRBV6-5 and TRBJ2-5; perhaps TRBD1 as D (5 bases). Germline V gene sequence: CDR1 MNHEY, CDR2 SVGAGI. This CDR3 has 13 residues. V was cut by 9 bases and J by 5 bases, with 16 bases left in between. The DNA of the CDR3 is TGTGCCAGTTTTGACAGAGTCCAGGAGACCCAGTACTTC. Encoded protein: CASFDRVQETQYF.

The chain is built from TRBV2 and TRBJ2-3, with a weak D call TRBD2 (6 bases). CDR3 length: 14 amino acids. V lost 8 bases and J lost 0, with 12 bases in between. The germline gives CDR1 SNHLY, CDR2 FYNNEI. CDR3 residues: CASARGTSTDTQYF. As DNA, the CDR3 is TGTGCCAGCGCGCGGGGTACTAGCACAGATACGCAGTATTTT.

The chain is built from TRBV9 and TRBJ2-7; 10 bases map to TRBD1. The germline V gene has CDR1 SGDLS and CDR2 YYNGEE. The length of the CDR3 is 15 residues. Trimming took 5 bases from V and 4 from J; bases not matched to a gene: 9. The CDR3 spells CASSYTPGQGYEQYF. DNA for the CDR3: TGTGCCAGCAGTTATACGCCGGGACAGGGGTACGAGCAGTACTTC.

The rearrangement joins TRBV5-5 to TRBJ2-5; D unclear. V lost 0 bases and J lost 5, with 11 bases in between. The germline gives CDR1 SGHKS, CDR2 YYEKEE (reference sequence). This CDR3 has 14 residues. Here the CDR3 DNA reads TGTGCCAGCAGCTTGGGGAGCTCCCCGGAGACCCAGTACTTC. Its translation: CASSLGSSPETQYF. Based on the CDR3 plus reference TRBV5-5 and TRBJ2-5, the full variable domain is DAGVTQSPTHLIKTRGQQVTLRCSPISGHKSVSWYQQVLGQGPQFIFQYYEKEERGRGNFPDRFSARQFPNYSSELNVNALLLGDSALYLCASSLGSSPETQYFGPGTRLLVL.

This clone showed up just once. This chain joins TRBV7-2 and TRBJ2-7, with TRBD2 identical over 11 bases. The CDR3 is 19 amino acids. Germline CDR1 and CDR2: SGHTA and FQGNSA. V lost 0 bases to trimming and J lost 0 bases; unmatched junction nucleotides: 10. The CDR3 coding sequence is TGTGCCAGCAGCTTAGCGCTGGGGACTAGCGGCAGGAGCTCCTACGAGCAGTACTTC. It encodes CASSLALGTSGRSSYEQYF.

The rearrangement links TRBV10-1 to TRBJ2-1; D remains unclear. The germline gives CDR1 WNHNN, CDR2 SYGVQD (reference sequence). With 6 bases removed from V and 10 bases from J, the gap between germline ends came to 19 bases. The CDR3 runs to 14 residues. The chain's CDR3 is CASSVIASPPEQFF. CDR3 sequence (DNA): TGCGCCAGCAGCGTGATAGCCAGCCCTCCAGAGCAGTTCTTC.

The chain carries TRBV5-1 and TRBJ2-5; D gene ambiguous. V lost 5 bases to trimming and J lost 2 bases, with 7 bases between them. CDR3 size: 12 residues. Germline V gene sequence: CDR1 SGHRS, CDR2 YFSETQ. CDR3 nucleotides: TGCGCCAGCAGTGGAGAACAAGAGACCCAGTACTTC. Its translation is CASSGEQETQYF.

The rearrangement uses TRBV2 and TRBJ1-5; D perhaps matches TRBD1 (6 bases). Trimming stripped 6 bases from V and 0 bases from J, with 6 bases between. The CDR3 loop spans 13 amino acids. CDR1 and CDR2 (germline): SNHLY, FYNNEI. CDR3 loop: CASRDSSNQPQHF. CDR3 sequence (DNA): TGTGCCAGCAGGGACAGTAGCAATCAGCCCCAGCATTTT.

The rearrangement links TRBV10-3 to TRBJ2-7; possible D gene TRBD1, 5 bases. The ends were cut back, 5 bases at V and 0 bases at J, with 23 bases in the middle. CDR1 and CDR2 (germline): ENHRY, SYGVKD. The CDR3 length is 18 residues. CDR3 amino acids: CAISWRYKQESTSYEQYF. The CDR3 DNA is TGTGCCATCAGTTGGCGCTATAAACAGGAGTCGACCTCCTACGAGCAGTACTTC.

CDR3 sequence: CASSGGQAEGYNSPLHF. DNA of the CDR3: TGTGCCAGCAGCGGGGGACAGGCGGAGGGCTATAATTCACCCCTCCACTTT. The chain recombines TRBV5-4 with TRBJ1-6, with TRBD1 matching 8 bases. CDR1 and CDR2 (germline): SGHNT, YYREEE (reference sequence). V was clipped by 4 bases and J by 3 bases; unmatched bases: 9. This CDR3 is 17 amino acids long.

The V gene is TRBV11-2, the J gene TRBJ2-7; D call uncertain. V gave up 5 bases and J gave up 3 bases, with 14 bases separating them. This CDR3 is 14 amino acids long. Germline loops: CDR1 SGHAT, CDR2 FQNNGV. Here the CDR3 DNA reads TGTGCCAGCAGCCCCCCCTATGGAGTCTACGAGCAGTACTTC. It is translated as CASSPPYGVYEQYF.

This clone was counted only a few times. The rearrangement links TRBV5-1 to TRBJ2-7, with D perhaps TRBD1 (6 bases). Trimming removed 2 bases at V and 3 bases at J, with 9 bases between. Germline V gene lookup returns CDR1 SGHRS and CDR2 YFSETQ. The CDR3 has 13 residues. This CDR3 is CASSFQGNYEQYF. The CDR3 region has the DNA TGCGCCAGCAGCTTCCAGGGGAACTACGAGCAGTACTTC. The variable domain in full, completed from reference TRBV5-1 and TRBJ2-7, reads KAGVTQTPRYLIKTRGQQVTLSCSPISGHRSVSWYQQTPGQGLQFLFEYFSETQRNKGNFPGRFSGRQFSNSRSEMNVSTLELGDSALYLCASSFQGNYEQYFGPGTRLTVT.